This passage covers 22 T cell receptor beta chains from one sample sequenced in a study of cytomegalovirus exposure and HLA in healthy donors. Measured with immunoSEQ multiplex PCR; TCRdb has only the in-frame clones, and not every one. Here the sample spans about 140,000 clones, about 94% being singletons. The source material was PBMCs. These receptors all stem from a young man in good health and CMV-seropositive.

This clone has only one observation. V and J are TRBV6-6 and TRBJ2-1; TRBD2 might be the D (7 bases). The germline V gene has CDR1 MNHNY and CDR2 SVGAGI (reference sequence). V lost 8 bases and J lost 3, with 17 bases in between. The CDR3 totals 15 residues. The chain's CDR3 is CASSPRGGVYNEQFF. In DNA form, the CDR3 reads TGTGCCAGCTCCCCAAGGGGGGGCGTCTACAATGAGCAGTTCTTC.

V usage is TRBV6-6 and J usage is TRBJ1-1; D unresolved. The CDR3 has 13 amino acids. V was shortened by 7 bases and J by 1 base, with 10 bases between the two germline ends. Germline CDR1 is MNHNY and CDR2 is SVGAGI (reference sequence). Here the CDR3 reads CASMEGTNTEAFF. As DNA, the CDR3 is TGTGCCAGCATGGAGGGAACGAACACTGAAGCTTTCTTT.

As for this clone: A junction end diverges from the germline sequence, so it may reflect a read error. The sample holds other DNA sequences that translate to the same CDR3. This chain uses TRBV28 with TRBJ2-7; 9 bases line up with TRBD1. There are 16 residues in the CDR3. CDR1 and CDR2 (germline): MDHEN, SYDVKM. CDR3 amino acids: CASSSLNRGPTYEQYF. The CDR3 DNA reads TGTGCCAGCAGTTCCCTGAACAGGGGGCCCACCTACGAGCAATACTTC.

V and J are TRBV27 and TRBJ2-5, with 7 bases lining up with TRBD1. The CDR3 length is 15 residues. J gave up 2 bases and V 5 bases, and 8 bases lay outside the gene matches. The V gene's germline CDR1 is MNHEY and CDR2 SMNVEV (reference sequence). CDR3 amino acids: CASSLVLRGQETQYF. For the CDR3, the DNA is TGTGCCAGCAGTCTTGTACTCAGGGGGCAAGAGACCCAGTACTTC.

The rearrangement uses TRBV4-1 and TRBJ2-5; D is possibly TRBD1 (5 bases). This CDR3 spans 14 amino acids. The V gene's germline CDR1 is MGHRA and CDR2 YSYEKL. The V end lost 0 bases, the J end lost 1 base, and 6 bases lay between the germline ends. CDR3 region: CASSQDRAQETQYF. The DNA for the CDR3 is TGCGCCAGCAGCCAAGACAGGGCCCAAGAGACCCAGTACTTC.

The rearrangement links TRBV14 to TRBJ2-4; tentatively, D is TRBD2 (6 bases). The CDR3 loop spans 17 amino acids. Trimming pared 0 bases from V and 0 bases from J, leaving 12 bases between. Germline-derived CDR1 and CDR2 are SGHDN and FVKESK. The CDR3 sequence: CASSQEGQGLAKNIQYF. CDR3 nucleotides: TGTGCCAGCAGCCAAGAGGGGCAGGGACTAGCCAAAAACATTCAGTACTTC.

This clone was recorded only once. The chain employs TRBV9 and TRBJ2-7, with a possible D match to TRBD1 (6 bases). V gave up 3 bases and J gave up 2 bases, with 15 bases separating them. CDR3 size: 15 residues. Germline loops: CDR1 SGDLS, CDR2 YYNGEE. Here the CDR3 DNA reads TGTGCCAGCAGCGCGCGGACAGACAGAACCTACGAGCAGTACTTC. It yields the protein CASSARTDRTYEQYF.

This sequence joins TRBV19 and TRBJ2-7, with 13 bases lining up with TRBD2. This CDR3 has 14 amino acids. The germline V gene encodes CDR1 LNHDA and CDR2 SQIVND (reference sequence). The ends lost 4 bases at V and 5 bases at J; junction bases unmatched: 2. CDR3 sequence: CASSKGLAGDEQYF. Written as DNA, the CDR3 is TGTGCCAGTAGTAAAGGACTAGCGGGAGACGAGCAGTACTTC. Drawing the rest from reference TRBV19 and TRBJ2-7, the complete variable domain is DGGITQSPKYLFRKEGQNVTLSCEQNLNHDAMYWYRQDPGQGLRLIYYSQIVNDFQKGDIAEGYSVSREKKESFPLTVTSAQKNPTAFYLCASSKGLAGDEQYFGPGTRLTVT.

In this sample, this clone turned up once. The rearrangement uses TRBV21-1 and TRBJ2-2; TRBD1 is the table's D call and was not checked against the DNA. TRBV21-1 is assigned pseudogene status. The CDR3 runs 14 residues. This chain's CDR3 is CATPGQGSTGELFF. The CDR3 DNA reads TGTGCCACACCGGGACAGGGATCAACCGGGGAGCTGTTTTTT.

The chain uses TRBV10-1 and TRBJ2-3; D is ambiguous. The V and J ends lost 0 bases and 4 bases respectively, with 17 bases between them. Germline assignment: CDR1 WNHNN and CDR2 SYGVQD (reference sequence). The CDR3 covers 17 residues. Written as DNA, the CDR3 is TGCGCCAGCAGTGAGTCGGCTCTTTTGTGGGCCCCAGATACGCAGTATTTT. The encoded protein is CASSESALLWAPDTQYF.

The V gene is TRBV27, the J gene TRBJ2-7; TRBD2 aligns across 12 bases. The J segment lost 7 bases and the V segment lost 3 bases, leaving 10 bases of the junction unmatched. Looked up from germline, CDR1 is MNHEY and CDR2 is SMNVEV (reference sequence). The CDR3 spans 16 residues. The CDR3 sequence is CASSLDLAGGPGEQYF. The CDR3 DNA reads TGTGCCAGCAGTTTGGACCTAGCGGGAGGGCCGGGGGAGCAGTACTTC.

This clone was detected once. The CDR3 is CASSATGTNYGYTF. CDR3 bases: TGTGCCAGCAGCGCGACAGGGACTAACTATGGCTACACCTTC. V usage is TRBV7-2 and J usage is TRBJ1-2, with TRBD1 identical over 7 bases. The CDR3 consists of 14 residues. Germline CDR1 is SGHTA and CDR2 is FQGNSA. J was trimmed by 0 bases and V by 5 bases; bases with no gene match: 3. Supplemented by reference TRBV7-2 and TRBJ1-2, the full variable domain reads GAGVSQSPSNKVTEKGKDVELRCDPISGHTALYWYRQSLGQGLEFLIYFQGNSAPDKSGLPSDRFSAERTGGSVSTLTIQRTQQEDSAVYLCASSATGTNYGYTFGSGTRLTVV.

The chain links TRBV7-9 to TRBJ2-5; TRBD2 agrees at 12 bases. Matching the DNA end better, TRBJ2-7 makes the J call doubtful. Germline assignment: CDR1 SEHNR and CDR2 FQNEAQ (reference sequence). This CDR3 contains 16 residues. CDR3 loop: CASSSVGLAGRDEQYF. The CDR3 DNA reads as TGTGCCAGCAGCTCCGTTGGACTAGCGGGACGCGACGAGCAGTACTTC.

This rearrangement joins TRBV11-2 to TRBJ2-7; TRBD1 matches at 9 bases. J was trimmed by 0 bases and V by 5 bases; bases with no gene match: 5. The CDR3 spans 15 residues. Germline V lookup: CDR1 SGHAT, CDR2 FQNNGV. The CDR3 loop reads CASSRTGESSYEQYF. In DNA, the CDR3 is TGTGCCAGCAGCAGGACAGGGGAAAGCTCCTACGAGCAGTACTTC.

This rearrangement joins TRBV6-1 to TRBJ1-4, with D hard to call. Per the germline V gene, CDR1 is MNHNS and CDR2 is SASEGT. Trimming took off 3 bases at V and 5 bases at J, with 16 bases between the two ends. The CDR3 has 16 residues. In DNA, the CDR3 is TGTGCCAGCAGTGATTTAACAGTCTCCCTCAATGAAAAACTGTTTTTT. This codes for CASSDLTVSLNEKLFF.

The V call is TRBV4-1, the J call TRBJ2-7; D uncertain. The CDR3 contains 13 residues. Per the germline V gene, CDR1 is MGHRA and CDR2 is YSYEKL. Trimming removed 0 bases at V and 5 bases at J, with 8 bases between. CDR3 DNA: TGCGCCAGCAGCCAAGATTTTCCAGACGAGCAGTACTTC. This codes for CASSQDFPDEQYF.

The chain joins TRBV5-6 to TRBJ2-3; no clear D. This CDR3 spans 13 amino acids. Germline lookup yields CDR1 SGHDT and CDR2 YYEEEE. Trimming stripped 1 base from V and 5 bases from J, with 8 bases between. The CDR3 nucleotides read TGTGCCAGCAGCTTGTCGCGGTTAGATACGCAGTATTTT. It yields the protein CASSLSRLDTQYF.

The CDR3 reads CASSQTGVDAFF. The DNA of the CDR3 is TGTGCCAGCAGTCAAACAGGGGTGGACGCTTTCTTT. This chain joins TRBV28 and TRBJ1-1, with 7 bases identical to TRBD1. CDR3 length: 12 residues. CDR1 and CDR2 (germline): MDHEN, SYDVKM. V was pared by 5 bases and J by 11 bases, with 8 bases of the junction left unmatched. The whole variable domain, filled in from reference TRBV28 and TRBJ1-1, reads DVKVTQSSRYLVKRTGEKVFLECVQDMDHENMFWYRQDPGLGLRLIYFSYDVKMKEKGDIPEGYSVSREKKERFSLILESASTNQTSMYLCASSQTGVDAFFGQGTRLTVV.

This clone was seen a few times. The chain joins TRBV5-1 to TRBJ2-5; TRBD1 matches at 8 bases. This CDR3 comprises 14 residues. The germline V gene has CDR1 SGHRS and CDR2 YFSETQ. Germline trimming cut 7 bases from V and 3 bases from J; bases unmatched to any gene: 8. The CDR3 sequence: CASETGTGKETQYF. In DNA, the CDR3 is TGCGCCAGCGAAACCGGGACAGGAAAAGAGACCCAGTACTTC.

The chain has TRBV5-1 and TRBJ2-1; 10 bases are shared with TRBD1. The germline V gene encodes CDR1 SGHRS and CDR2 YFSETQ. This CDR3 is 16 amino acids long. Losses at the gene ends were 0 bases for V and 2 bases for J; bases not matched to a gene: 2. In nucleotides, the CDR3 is TGCGCCAGCAGCTTGGGTGGACAGGGGGCCTACAATGAGCAGTTCTTC. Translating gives CASSLGGQGAYNEQFF.

The CDR3 nucleotides are TGCAGCGTTGAAAGAGGCCAAGAGACCCAGTACTTC. Encoded protein: CSVERGQETQYF. J is TRBJ2-5 and V is TRBV29-1; D ambiguous. V lost 2 bases and J lost 1, with 5 bases in between. The CDR3 is 12 residues long. Germline assignment: CDR1 SQVTM and CDR2 ANQGSEA.

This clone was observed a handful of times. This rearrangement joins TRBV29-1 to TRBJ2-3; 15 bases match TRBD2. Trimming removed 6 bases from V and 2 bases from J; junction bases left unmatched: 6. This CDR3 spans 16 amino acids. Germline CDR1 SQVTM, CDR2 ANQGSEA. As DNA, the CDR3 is TGCAGCGTCTCCGGACTAGCGGGAGGGAACACAGATACGCAGTATTTT. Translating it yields CSVSGLAGGNTDTQYF.